These 14 T cell receptor beta chains were sequenced from one sample in a study of blood T cells in healthy people across ages (dated by TCRdb to the mid-2010s). Libraries were constructed by 5' RACE. Sequencing instrument: Illumina HiSeq 2500. The second PCR ran for about 7 to 11 cycles and used a J-beta primer mix along with a sample-barcoded 5' primer. TCRdb handled the public reads itself, with Q25 trimming in fastp and clone calling in MiXCR, and kept productive beta chains. Merged by CDR3 protein, the rows form single entries marked with the most common genes and DNA. The sample table records some 1.5 million distinct CDR3 sequences; 28% of these occur just once. The biggest ten clones account for less than 9.5% of the sample. The sequenced sample consisted of blood. The receptors were gathered from a woman in her twenties or thirties in good health.

This clonotype was recorded only once. One junction end does not reproduce the germline sequence, and a read error may be involved. CDR3 in amino acids: CASSLSSGSNTDAFF. The CDR3, as DNA: TGTGCCAGCAGTTTATCCTCAGGATCGAACACTGATGCTTTCTTT. The chain has TRBV27 and TRBJ1-1, with D unclear. Germline CDR1 and CDR2: MNHEY and SMNVEV (reference sequence). The CDR3 is made up of 15 amino acids.

This clonotype was detected a few times. V usage is TRBV5-1 and J usage is TRBJ2-7; TRBD1 matches at 8 bases. This CDR3 has 11 residues. The germline V gene encodes CDR1 SGHRS and CDR2 YFSETQ. V shed 0 bases and J 12 bases; nucleotides not matched to a gene: 2. The CDR3 spells CASSLGDRSYF. Written as DNA, the CDR3 is TGCGCCAGCAGCTTGGGGGACAGGTCGTACTTC.

Points on this clonotype: The junction shows a germline mismatch at one end, possibly a read error. The rearrangement uses TRBV4-3 and TRBJ1-2, with unresolved D. The CDR3 loop spans 13 amino acids. Per germline, CDR1 LGHNA and CDR2 YSLEER. For the CDR3, the DNA is TGCACCAGCAGCCTCAGTATGAACTATGGCTACACCTTC. This sequence encodes CTSSLSMNYGYTF.

This clonotype has a count of ten or more. The rearrangement links TRBV29-1 to TRBJ1-2; 9 bases fit TRBD1. The CDR3 is 13 residues long. Germline loops: CDR1 SQVTM, CDR2 ANQGSEA. Germline trimming cut 4 bases from V and 7 bases from J; bases unmatched to any gene: 7. The CDR3 nucleotides are TGCAGCGTTGTAACCGGGACAGGGTCTGGCTACACCTTC. It yields the protein CSVVTGTGSGYTF.

The sample holds many counts of this clonotype. J is TRBJ2-7 and V is TRBV5-1, with D tentatively TRBD2 (5 bases). Germline loops: CDR1 SGHRS, CDR2 YFSETQ. This CDR3 comprises 14 residues. V was cut by 4 bases and J by 6 bases, with 17 bases left in between. For the CDR3, the DNA is TGCGCCAGCAGCCCTATGGAGGCATCTGCCGAGCAGTACTTC. It yields the protein CASSPMEASAEQYF.

This clonotype was counted between two and nine times. The chain uses TRBV7-2 and TRBJ2-7; no definite D call. With the DNA end fitting TRBJ2-5 better, the J assignment may be wrong. This CDR3 has 12 amino acids. Per germline, CDR1 SGHTA and CDR2 FQGNSA. In DNA, the CDR3 is TGTGCCAGCAGCTTAGAATGGGGGACCCAGTACTTC. Its protein product is CASSLEWGTQYF.

To note about this clonotype: This may be a read error, as it is one base from a much larger clone. CDR3 sequence reads: CASSSKAGGSSYEQFF. The CDR3 DNA reads TGTGCCAGCAGTTCAAAAGCGGGGGGGAGCTCCTACGAGCAGTTCTTC. The V and J genes are TRBV7-6 and TRBJ2-1, with 10 bases matching TRBD2. J gave up 10 bases and V 6 bases, and 15 bases lay outside the gene matches. Germline CDR1 is SGHVS and CDR2 is FNYEAQ. This CDR3 has 16 residues.

Remarks on this clonotype: Being one base from a much bigger clone, this may be a read error. The chain combines TRBV7-2 with TRBJ2-1, with 14 nucleotides matching TRBD2. The trim removed 5 bases at V and 10 bases at J, leaving 13 bases unmatched. The CDR3 runs 17 residues. Germline V lookup: CDR1 SGHTA, CDR2 FQGNSA. The DNA of the CDR3 is TGTGCCAGCAGCCCATACACCGGGACTAGCGGGGGAGACGAGCAGTTCTTC. Protein: CASSPYTGTSGGDEQFF.

This clonotype was found many times. This chain links TRBV12-3 or TRBV12-4 with TRBJ2-4; no firm D call. With 5 bases removed from V and 5 bases from J, the gap between germline ends came to 16 bases. The CDR3 is made up of 15 amino acids. CDR3 in DNA: TGTGCCAGCAGTCTCCTCCCCCCGAAGGAAAACATTCAGTACTTC. Translating gives CASSLLPPKENIQYF.

The chain links TRBV21-1 to TRBJ1-4. TRBV21-1 is a pseudogene. This CDR3 region has 16 residues. CDR3 sequence (DNA): TGTGCCAGCAGAACGGGAGGTCCAGCAACTAATGAAAAACTGTTTTTT. Its translation is CASRTGGPATNEKLFF.

The chain joins TRBV20-1 to TRBJ2-7, with D uncertain. This CDR3 contains 12 residues. Between the trimmed V and J ends, which lost 6 bases and 2 bases, there was a span of 11 bases. Germline V gene lookup returns CDR1 DFQATT and CDR2 SNEGSKA (reference sequence). The CDR3 nucleotides are TGCAGTGCCAAGGAGCCTCCCTACGAGCAGTACTTC. It specifies CSAKEPPYEQYF.

The V gene is TRBV15, the J gene TRBJ2-3; 7 positions match TRBD1. This CDR3 has 15 residues. V shed 5 bases and J 2 bases; nucleotides not matched to a gene: 7. Per the germline V gene, CDR1 is LNHNV and CDR2 is YYDKDF (reference sequence). CDR3 amino acids: CATSGRTGNTDTQYF. CDR3 DNA sequence: TGTGCCACCAGCGGAAGGACAGGTAACACAGATACGCAGTATTTT.

V gene TRBV28 combines with J gene TRBJ2-2; TRBD2 matches at 8 bases. This CDR3 has 17 amino acids. The germline gives CDR1 MDHEN, CDR2 SYDVKM. V was pared by 1 base and J by 0 bases, with 4 bases of the junction left unmatched. The CDR3 region has the DNA TGTGCCAGCAGTTTATCACTAGCGGCTTCGAACACCGGGGAGCTGTTTTTT. The encoded protein is CASSLSLAASNTGELFF.

The chain combines TRBV3-1 with TRBJ1-2, with 7 positions matching TRBD1. Germline V gene data show CDR1 as LGHDT and CDR2 as YNNKEL (reference sequence). V trimming: 3 bases; J trimming: 1 base; junction bases outside the gene matches: 8. This CDR3 region has 16 residues. CDR3 loop: CASSQLTGVRNYGYTF. CDR3 DNA sequence: TGTGCCAGCAGCCAGTTAACAGGGGTCCGTAACTATGGCTACACCTTC.